The T cell receptor (beta chain) under discussion was sequenced for a study of blood T cell repertoires in COVID-19. Turning to the study itself: Both acute and convalescent COVID-19 samples were obtained from the United States, Italy and Spain. In each case, the material was cDNA or gDNA derived from T cells, B-cell-depleted T cells, or PBMCs.

J was trimmed by 4 bases and V by 4 bases; bases with no gene match: 9. The CDR3 has 15 amino acids. Per germline, CDR1 SGDLS and CDR2 YYNGEE. Source study methods: Counts of nucleated cells, estimated from reference gene primer amplification, were obtained. TCRdb's copy holds only in-frame clones and misses some; the assay was immunoSEQ multiplex PCR. V and J calls and clone size are given by that table; D and trimming were obtained from the DNA. This repertoire shows about 33,000 clones, approximately 72% found once; its top ten account for just over 35%. The sequencing input was peripheral blood. The J gene is TRBJ2-5, the V gene TRBV9, with TRBD1 matching 8 bases. The receptor was isolated from a man aged 80 or over with acute or convalescent COVID-19. The CDR3 coding sequence is TGTGCCAGCAGCCTACGGGACAGGATTACAGAGACCCAGTACTTC. It specifies CASSLRDRITETQYF. The full variable domain, its missing parts supplied by reference TRBV9 and TRBJ2-5, is DSGVTQTPKHLITATGQRVTLRCSPRSGDLSVYWYQQSLDQGLQFLIQYYNGEERAKGNILERFSAQQFPDLHSELNLSSLELGDSALYFCASSLRDRITETQYFGPGTRLLVL.